This is a list of T cell receptor beta chains from one sample in a study of blood T cell repertoires in COVID-19. Some clones are missing from TCRdb's copy, which holds only in-frame ones; the method was immunoSEQ multiplex PCR. The table records approximately 410,000 clones, around 86% of them present only once. Material for sequencing was peripheral blood. Receptors originate from a woman under 40 with active or convalescent COVID-19. The CDR3 runs from the conserved cysteine through the conserved F or W. D genes are given only for firm matches. A row's size may be missing; if present it is once, few, many or a size class.

>TRBV10-1|-|TRBJ1-2|-
TGCGCCAGCAGTGAGAGTATTACTGGTGGCTACACCTTC
CASSESITGGYTF
>TRBV25-1|-|TRBJ1-2|TRBD1
TGTGCCAGCAGCACTACCGGGACAGGAAGCGGCTACACCTTC
CASSTTGTGSGYTF
>TRBV19|-|TRBJ1-2|-
TGTGCCAGTAGTATTAACAGGGCGTCACCCTTCTATGGCTACACCTTC
CASSINRASPFYGYTF
>TRBV14|-|TRBJ2-3|TRBD2
TGTGCCAGCAGCTGGGGGGGGTGGGGCACAGATACGCAGTATTTT
CASSWGGWGTDTQYF
>TRBV5-4|-|TRBJ1-2|-
TGTGCCAGCAGCATCCCGACAGGCCTAAACTATGGCTACACCTTC
CASSIPTGLNYGYTF
>TRBV6-5|-|TRBJ1-6|-
TGTGCCAGCAGGAGAGATTTGGCCAGGGGTTCACCCCTCCACTTT
CASRRDLARGSPLHF
>TRBV6-5|-|TRBJ2-3|-
TGTGCCAGCAGTTACTCGTATAGCAGCACAGATACGCAGTATTTT
CASSYSYSSTDTQYF
>TRBV3-1/TRBV3-2|-|TRBJ2-1|-
TGTGCCAGCAGCCCCTCTACTAGCATCCCCTACAATGAGCAGTTCTTC
CASSPSTSIPYNEQFF
>TRBV21-1|-|TRBJ2-5|-
TGTGCCAGCAGCAGCGACAAAGGGACCCAGTACTTC
CASSSDKGTQYF
>TRBV19|-|TRBJ2-3|-
TGTGCCAGTAGTTTTTCGCGGGTGGATACTAGCACAGATACGCAGTATTTT
CASSFSRVDTSTDTQYF
>TRBV4-2|-|TRBJ2-3|TRBD2
TGTGCCAGCAGCCAAGGGGCGGGGGGCGCAGATACGCAGTATTTT
CASSQGAGGADTQYF
>TRBV10-1|-|TRBJ2-7|TRBD1
TGCGCCAGCAGAAAGGACAGGGACTACGAGCAGTACTTC
CASRKDRDYEQYF
>TRBV5-6|-|TRBJ2-7|-
TGTGCCAGCAGCTCCATACAGGGCCTCTCCTACGAGCAGTACTTC
CASSSIQGLSYEQYF
>TRBV5-1|-|TRBJ2-1|-
TGCGCCAGCAGCTCCGACAGACGGGATGAGCAGTTCTTC
CASSSDRRDEQFF
>TRBV6-1|-|TRBJ2-3|-
TGTGCCAGCAGTGAAGGTCGGCTAGAGACGCAGTATTTT
CASSEGRLETQYF
>TRBV19|-|TRBJ2-1|TRBD2
TGTGCCAGTAGTATAGCGGGGGGGCTGTTCAATGAGCAGTTCTTC
CASSIAGGLFNEQFF
>TRBV19|-|TRBJ2-2|TRBD1
TGTGCCAGTAGACGACAGGGGAACACCGGGGAGCTGTTTTTT
CASRRQGNTGELFF
>TRBV15|-|TRBJ1-2|-
TGTGCCACCAGCATTCTCCAAGGGCAGGGGCTCGCTAACTATGGCTACACCTTC
CATSILQGQGLANYGYTF
>TRBV19|-|TRBJ1-5|-
TGTGCCAGTAGTATAGGGGCAAATCAGCCCCAGCATTTT
CASSIGANQPQHF
>TRBV5-6|-|TRBJ1-6|-
TGTGCCAGCAGCTTGGGTACTACTGATTCACCCCTCCACTTT
CASSLGTTDSPLHF
>TRBV7-8|once|TRBJ1-3|TRBD1
TGTGCCAGCAGCTTCCGGACAGGGGCGGGAAACACCATATATTTT
CASSFRTGAGNTIYF
>TRBV27|-|TRBJ1-2|-
TGTGCCAGCAGTCGGGGGGGGCAGGCCCCTAACTATGGCTACACCTTC
CASSRGGQAPNYGYTF
>TRBV9|-|TRBJ1-1|-
TGTGCCAGCAGCGTAGGAGCGGGGCTGGGGAACACTGAAGCTTTCTTT
CASSVGAGLGNTEAFF
>TRBV5-6|-|TRBJ1-1|-
TGTGCCAGCAGCTTCTCCGGGAGTACTGAAGCTTTCTTT
CASSFSGSTEAFF
>TRBV5-1|-|TRBJ2-3|TRBD2
TGCGCCAGCAGCTTGGGGGCGGGAGCTAGCACAGATACGCAGTATTTT
CASSLGAGASTDTQYF
>TRBV19|-|TRBJ1-2|-
TGTGCCAGTAGTATAACCTCGACAGCTAACTATGGCTACACCTTC
CASSITSTANYGYTF
>TRBV6-6|-|TRBJ1-5|TRBD1
TGTGCCAGCAGCCCATCCCCGGACAGGGTCAATCAGCCCCAGCATTTT
CASSPSPDRVNQPQHF
>TRBV4-1|-|TRBJ2-7|TRBD2
TGCGCCAGCAGCCAAGGGCAAGCGGGAGTTGCGGTTTACGAGCAGTACTTC
CASSQGQAGVAVYEQYF
>TRBV3-1/TRBV3-2|once|TRBJ2-1|TRBD2
TGTGCCAGCGGATTCGGGACTAAGTTTAACCCTGAGCAGTTCTTC
CASGFGTKFNPEQFF
>TRBV27|once|TRBJ2-3|-
TGTGCCAGCAGTACTTATTCCGGGTCAGAAGGGTATTTT
CASSTYSGSEGYF
>TRBV3-1/TRBV3-2|-|TRBJ1-2|-
TGTGCCAGCAGCCAAGTCGGGGGGAGTATAGTCGGCTACACCTTC
CASSQVGGSIVGYTF
>TRBV7-6|-|TRBJ1-1|-
TGTGCCAGCAGCCCCAGCGAAGCGAACACTGAAGCTTTCTTT
CASSPSEANTEAFF
>TRBV6-2/TRBV6-3|-|TRBJ2-2|TRBD1
TGTGCCAGCAGTTACCGAAACCGACAGGGGGCCACCGGGGAGCTGTTTTTT
CASSYRNRQGATGELFF
>TRBV2|-|TRBJ2-7|-
TGTGCCAGCAGTGCCGAGGACAACTCCTACGAGCAGTACTTC
CASSAEDNSYEQYF
>TRBV10-3|-|TRBJ1-5|TRBD1
TGTGCCATCAGTGATTCAAATTACAGGGGTTCTAATCAGCCCCAGCATTTT
CAISDSNYRGSNQPQHF
>TRBV7-9|many|TRBJ2-2|-
TGTGCCAGCAGCTCACAGGGCGGCGGGGAGCTGTTTTTT
CASSSQGGGELFF
>TRBV27|-|TRBJ1-4|-
TGTGCCAGCAGCGCGAATGAAAAACTGTTTTTT
CASSANEKLFF
>TRBV27|-|TRBJ2-1|-
TGTGCCAGCAGTTTTGCGGAGAACAATGAGCAGTTCTTC
CASSFAENNEQFF
>TRBV19|-|TRBJ2-5|-
TGTGCCAGTAGTATAGATCTTGGCGGGGCCACATCAGAGACCCAGTACTTC
CASSIDLGGATSETQYF
>TRBV5-4|-|TRBJ2-2|TRBD2
TGTGCCAGCAGCAACGGGAGGCCGGAGGGCGGGGAGCTGTTTTTT
CASSNGRPEGGELFF
>TRBV7-9|-|TRBJ1-1|-
TGTGCCAGCAGCACCGGACAGAACACTGAAGCTTTCTTT
CASSTGQNTEAFF
>TRBV5-1|-|TRBJ2-7|-
TGCGCCAGCAGCTTTGGGCCGGACGAGCAGTACTTC
CASSFGPDEQYF
>TRBV6-5|few|TRBJ1-1|-
TGTGCCAGCAGTACATGGAACACTGAAGCTTTCTTT
CASSTWNTEAFF
>TRBV3-1/TRBV3-2|-|TRBJ1-2|-
TGTGCCAGCAGCCCAAGGGGGTATGGCTACACCTTC
CASSPRGYGYTF
>TRBV7-9|-|TRBJ2-7|TRBD2
TGTGCCAGCAGCCTGACCCCGGGACTAGGGTACGAGCAGTACTTC
CASSLTPGLGYEQYF
>TRBV10-3|-|TRBJ1-2|-
TGTGCCATCAGTGAGTCGGGAGGAGTGAGCTACACCTTC
CAISESGGVSYTF
>TRBV6-5|-|TRBJ1-1|TRBD1
TGTGCCAGTGGAGGGCAGGGGGCGATAACTGAAGCTTTCTTT
CASGGQGAITEAFF
>TRBV18|-|TRBJ2-5|-
TGTGCCAGCTCTCAAAGGGAGGAGACCCAGTACTTC
CASSQREETQYF
>TRBV14|medium-sized|TRBJ2-7|TRBD2
TGTGCCAGCAGCCAGCGGGAGAGTCCCTACGAGCAGTACTTC
CASSQRESPYEQYF
>TRBV2|-|TRBJ1-4|-
TGTGCCAGCAGTGAACAGTCAACTAATGAAAAACTGTTTTTT
CASSEQSTNEKLFF
>TRBV19|-|TRBJ2-7|TRBD2
TGTGCCAGTAGTATTAGCGGGTCCTACGAGCAGTACTTC
CASSISGSYEQYF
>TRBV5-4|-|TRBJ1-2|TRBD1
TGTGCCAGCAGCGGCACCGGGACAGTCTATGGCTACACCTTC
CASSGTGTVYGYTF
>TRBV5-1|-|TRBJ1-2|-
TGCGCCAGCAGCTCCGGACAGACCCCCTATAACTATGGCTACACCTTC
CASSSGQTPYNYGYTF
>TRBV19|-|TRBJ1-2|TRBD1
TGTGCCAGTAGTTCGGGGACAGGGCGTAACTATGGCTACACCTTC
CASSSGTGRNYGYTF
>TRBV11-2|-|TRBJ1-4|-
TGTGCCAGCAGCCCAGGGGTGACTAATGAAAAACTGTTTTTT
CASSPGVTNEKLFF
>TRBV15|once|TRBJ1-4|TRBD1
TGTGCCACCAGCGGACAGGGGGCTGGGGAAAAACTGTTTTTT
CATSGQGAGEKLFF